This is a list of T cell receptor beta chains from one sample in a study of Ad26.COV2.S vaccination and SARS-CoV-2 variants. The table came from immunoSEQ multiplex PCR; TCRdb's copy has only in-frame clones and leaves some out. The repertoire holds hundreds of thousands of clones, with approximately 81% as singletons. The sequences come from peripheral blood, collected in a trial of Ad26.COV2.S vaccine versus placebo. The receptors were gathered from a person aged 18-65 years who received the Ad26.COV2.S COVID-19 vaccine or a placebo. The CDR3 runs from the conserved cysteine through the conserved F or W. The D gene is left open where the match is weak. Some rows mark clone size as missing; the rest say once, few, many or name a class of expanded clone.

D gene | clone size | J gene | V gene | CDR3 protein | CDR3 DNA
. | . | TRBJ2-5 | TRBV29-1 | CSVEKGIRETQYF | TGCAGCGTTGAAAAGGGGATTCGGGAGACCCAGTACTTC
. | . | TRBJ2-7 | TRBV28 | CASSLVWAGYEQYF | TGTGCCAGCAGTTTAGTGTGGGCGGGGTACGAGCAGTACTTC
. | once | TRBJ1-2 | TRBV7-8 | CASSPLSGLGHHYGYTF | TGTGCCAGCAGCCCCTTGTCCGGGTTAGGACATCACTATGGCTACACCTTC
. | . | TRBJ2-7 | TRBV9 | CASSVPGSDYEQYF | TGTGCCAGCAGCGTCCCGGGGTCAGACTACGAGCAGTACTTC
. | . | TRBJ1-2 | TRBV28 | CASSLERDAGYTF | .
TRBD1 | few | TRBJ2-1 | TRBV10-1 | CASSGTGSYNEQFF | TGCGCCAGCAGTGGGACAGGGTCCTACAATGAGCAGTTCTTC
. | . | TRBJ2-7 | TRBV5-4 | CASSLVGTDEQYF | TGTGCCAGCAGCTTAGTCGGGACTGACGAGCAGTACTTC
. | . | TRBJ1-6 | TRBV4-1 | CASSQPGSSYNSPLHF | TGCGCCAGCAGCCAACCAGGGAGCTCCTATAATTCACCCCTCCACTTT
. | . | TRBJ2-5 | TRBV5-5 | CASSLASPETQYF | TGTGCCAGCAGCTTGGCCAGCCCGGAGACCCAGTACTTC
. | . | TRBJ2-6 | TRBV7-9 | CASSHRGSALFSGANVLTF | TGTGCCAGCAGCCACAGAGGCAGCGCCTTATTCTCTGGGGCCAACGTCCTGACTTTC
TRBD1 | once | TRBJ2-1 | TRBV7-7 | CASSYGTGGVDEQFF | TGTGCTAGCAGCTATGGGACAGGGGGTGTCGATGAGCAGTTCTTC
. | . | TRBJ2-7 | TRBV18 | CASSRVRGIYEQYF | TGTGCCAGCTCACGGGTTAGAGGGATCTACGAGCAGTACTTC
TRBD1 | few | TRBJ1-2 | TRBV4-1 | CASSQGTGTGSRGYTF | TGCGCCAGCAGCCAGGGCACCGGGACAGGATCGAGGGGCTACACCTTC
. | . | TRBJ1-2 | TRBV3-1/TRBV3-2 | CASSLGTYGYTF | TGTGCCAGCAGCCTAGGGACATATGGCTACACCTTC
TRBD1 | . | TRBJ2-2 | TRBV5-1 | CASGTGSDTGELFF | TGCGCCAGCGGGACAGGGTCGGACACCGGGGAGCTGTTTTTT
. | . | TRBJ2-3 | TRBV5-8 | CASSRGTSGRDTQYF | TGTGCCAGCAGCCGTGGGACTTCCGGCAGGGATACGCAGTATTTT
. | . | TRBJ2-3 | TRBV21-1 | CASSKSSRCRGGRWNTQYF | TGTGCCAGCAGCAAATCGTCTAGGTGTCGGGGGGGCCGGTGGAATACGCAGTATTTT
. | . | TRBJ2-7 | TRBV7-6 | CASSLALGGGGDSYEQYF | TGTGCCAGCAGCTTAGCGCTTGGAGGCGGAGGGGATTCCTACGAGCAGTACTTC
TRBD1 | few | TRBJ2-7 | TRBV12-5 | CAWRQGVIGEQYF | TGTGCTTGGAGACAGGGGGTGATTGGGGAGCAGTACTTC
. | . | TRBJ1-1 | TRBV29-1 | CSVDLSWGTEAFF | TGCAGCGTTGATCTCTCGTGGGGCACTGAAGCTTTCTTT
. | few | TRBJ2-7 | TRBV13 | CASSLWTETYEQYF | TGTGCCAGCAGCCTCTGGACCGAGACCTACGAGCAGTACTTC
. | . | TRBJ1-2 | TRBV18 | CASSPGPGEAYGYTF | TGTGCCAGCTCACCGGGTCCAGGGGAGGCCTATGGCTACACCTTC
. | . | TRBJ2-2 | TRBV7-2 | CASSLLGPDTGELFF | TGTGCCAGCAGCCTACTAGGGCCCGACACCGGGGAGCTGTTTTTT
. | once | TRBJ2-3 | TRBV9 | CASSEGGALSDTQYF | TGTGCCAGCAGCGAGGGGGGAGCTCTCAGCGATACGCAGTATTTT
. | . | TRBJ1-2 | TRBV30 | CAWGIEVKGSGYTF | TGTGCCTGGGGTATAGAAGTAAAAGGGAGTGGCTACACCTTC
. | . | TRBJ2-6 | TRBV5-5 | CASRRETVNSAGANVLTF | TGTGCCAGCAGACGAGAGACAGTAAACTCTGCAGGGGCCAACGTCCTGACTTTC
. | . | TRBJ1-1 | TRBV19 | CASSILSRMNTEAFF | TGTGCCAGTAGTATCTTGTCCCGGATGAACACTGAAGCTTTCTTT
TRBD2 | . | TRBJ2-4 | TRBV6-2/TRBV6-3 | CASSYPQLAGVEDIQYF | TGTGCCAGCAGTTACCCCCAACTAGCGGGGGTGGAGGACATTCAGTACTTC
TRBD2 | . | TRBJ2-7 | TRBV27 | CASSSSPGLAKGWYEQYF | TGTGCCAGCAGTTCATCTCCGGGACTAGCGAAGGGTTGGTACGAGCAGTACTTC